This T cell receptor (beta chain) is from a study of identical twins. TCRdb redid the calling of the 5' RACE reads with MiXCR, one entry per CDR3 protein. The data show about 520,000 distinct CDR3 sequences, about 20% seen once. Between the trimmed V and J ends, which lost 6 bases and 0 bases, there was a span of 15 bases. Germline V gene lookup returns CDR1 DFQATT and CDR2 SNEGSKA (reference sequence). This CDR3 has 16 residues. These records were also assigned to another study, of T cells expressing NK-cell markers.

The source material was CD4+ T cells sorted from blood. The chain joins TRBV20-1 to TRBJ2-6, with D possibly called TRBD1 or TRBD2 (7 bases each). This sequence originates from a woman between 18 and 30 years old in good health. CDR3 nucleotide sequence: TGCAGTGCGCCAGGGGGAGGGACCTCTGGGGCCAACGTCCTGACTTTC. Its protein product is CSAPGGGTSGANVLTF.